These 2 T cell receptor beta chains share one sample of origin, sequenced in a study of technical replicates of blood from four donors. Sequencing was performed with immunoSEQ multiplex PCR; in TCRdb, only in-frame clones are kept and a portion is missing. The sample has tens of thousands of clones; 85% to 95% are singletons. Sequencing was carried out using T cells isolated from PBMCs. These receptors came from a human donor in good health.

CDR3 DNA: TGTGCCAGCAGCGGACAGGGGAACACTGAAGCTTTCTTT. It encodes CASSGQGNTEAFF. The genes are TRBV9 and TRBJ1-1; 7 bases agree with TRBD1. V trimming: 3 bases; J trimming: 1 base; junction bases outside the gene matches: 0. Germline assignment: CDR1 SGDLS and CDR2 YYNGEE. The CDR3 loop spans 13 amino acids.

This clone occurred once. V usage is TRBV4-1 and J usage is TRBJ2-5; a possible D gene is TRBD2 (6 bases). The CDR3 length is 14 residues. V was clipped by 4 bases and J by 8 bases, with 17 bases between them. From germline, CDR1 is MGHRA and CDR2 YSYEKL. The CDR3 DNA is TGCGCCAGCAGCCCGGGAGAGCCCGGTGACACCCAGTACTTC. Its translation: CASSPGEPGDTQYF.